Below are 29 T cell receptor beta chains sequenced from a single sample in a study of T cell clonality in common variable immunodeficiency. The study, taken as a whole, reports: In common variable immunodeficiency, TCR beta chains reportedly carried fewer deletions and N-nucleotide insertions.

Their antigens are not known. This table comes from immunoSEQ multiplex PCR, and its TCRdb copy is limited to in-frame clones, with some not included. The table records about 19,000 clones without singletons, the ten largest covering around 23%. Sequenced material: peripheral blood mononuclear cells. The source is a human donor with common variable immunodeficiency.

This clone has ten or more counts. The part of the CDR3 DNA that was read is TGTGCCAGCAGACGGACTAGCGGGAGCTCCTACAATGAG. Its translation: CASRRTSGSSYNE. The full-length CDR3 reads as CASRRTSGSSYNEQFF. The rearrangement joins TRBV6-2 or TRBV6-3 to TRBJ2-1; the match to TRBD2 covers 13 bases. From the germline J gene comes the end of the CDR3, since the read stops 3 residues before it. Per the germline V gene, CDR1 is MNHEY and CDR2 is SVGEGT. This CDR3 region has 16 residues. V lost 6 bases, J lost 0 bases, and 2 bases stayed unmatched.

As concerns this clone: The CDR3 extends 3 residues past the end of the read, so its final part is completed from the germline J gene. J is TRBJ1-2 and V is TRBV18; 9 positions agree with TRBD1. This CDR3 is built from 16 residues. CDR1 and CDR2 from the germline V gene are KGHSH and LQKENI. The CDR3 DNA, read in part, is TGTGCCAGCTCACCGCTGGGACAGGGTAATATTGAAGGC. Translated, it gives CASSPLGQGNIEG. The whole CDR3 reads CASSPLGQGNIEGYTF.

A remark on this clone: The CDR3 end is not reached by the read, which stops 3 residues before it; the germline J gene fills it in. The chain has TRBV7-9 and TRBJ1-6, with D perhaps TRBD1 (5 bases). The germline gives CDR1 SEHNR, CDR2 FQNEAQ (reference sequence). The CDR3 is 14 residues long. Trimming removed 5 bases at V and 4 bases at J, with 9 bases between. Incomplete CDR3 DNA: TGTGCCAGCAGCCCGCAGGGATATAATTCACCC. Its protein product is CASSPQGYNSP. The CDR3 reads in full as CASSPQGYNSPLHF. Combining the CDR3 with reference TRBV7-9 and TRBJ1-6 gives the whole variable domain DTGVSQNPRHKITKRGQNVTFRCDPISEHNRLYWYRQTLGQGPEFLTYFQNEAQLEKSRLLSDRFSAERPKGSFSTLEIQRTEQGDSAMYLCASSPQGYNSPLHFGNGTRLTVT.

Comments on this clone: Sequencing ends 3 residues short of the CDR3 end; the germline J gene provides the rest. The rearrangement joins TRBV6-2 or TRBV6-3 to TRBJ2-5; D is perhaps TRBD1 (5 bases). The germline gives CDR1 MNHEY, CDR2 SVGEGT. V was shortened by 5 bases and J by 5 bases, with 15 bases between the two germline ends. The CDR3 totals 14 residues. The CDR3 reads CASSHPGIGETQYF. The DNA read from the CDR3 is TGTGCCAGCAGTCACCCAGGGATAGGCGAGACC.

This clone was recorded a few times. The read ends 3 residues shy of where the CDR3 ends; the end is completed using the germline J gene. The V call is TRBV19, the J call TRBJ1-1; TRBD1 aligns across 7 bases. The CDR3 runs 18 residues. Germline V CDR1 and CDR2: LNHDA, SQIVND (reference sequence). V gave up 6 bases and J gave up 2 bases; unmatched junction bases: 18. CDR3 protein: CASRAGTANFGLNTEAFF. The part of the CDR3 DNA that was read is TGTGCCAGTAGGGCCGGGACAGCTAATTTCGGGCTAAACACTGAA.

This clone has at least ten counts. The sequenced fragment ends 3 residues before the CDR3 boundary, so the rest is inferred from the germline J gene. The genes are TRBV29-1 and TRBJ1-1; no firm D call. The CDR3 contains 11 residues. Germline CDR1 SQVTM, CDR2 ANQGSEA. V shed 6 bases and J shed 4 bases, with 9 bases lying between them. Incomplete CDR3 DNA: TGCAGCGTGAAAGGCCTCACTGAA. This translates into CSVKGLTE. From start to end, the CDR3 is CSVKGLTEAFF.

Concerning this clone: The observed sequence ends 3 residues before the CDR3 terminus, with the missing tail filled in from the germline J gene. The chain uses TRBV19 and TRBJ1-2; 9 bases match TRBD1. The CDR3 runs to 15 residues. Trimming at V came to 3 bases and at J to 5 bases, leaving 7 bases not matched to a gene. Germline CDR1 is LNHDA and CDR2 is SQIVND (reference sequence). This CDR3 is CASSIGDRGLYGYTF. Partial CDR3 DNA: TGTGCCAGTAGTATCGGTGACAGGGGGTTATATGGC.

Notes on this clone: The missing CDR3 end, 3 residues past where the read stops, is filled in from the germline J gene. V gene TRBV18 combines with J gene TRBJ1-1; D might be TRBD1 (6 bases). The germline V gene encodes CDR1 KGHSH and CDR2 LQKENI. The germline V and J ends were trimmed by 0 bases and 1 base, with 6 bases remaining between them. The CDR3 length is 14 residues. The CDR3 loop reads CASSPPTGNTEAFF. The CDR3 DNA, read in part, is TGTGCCAGCTCACCACCGACAGGGAACACTGAA. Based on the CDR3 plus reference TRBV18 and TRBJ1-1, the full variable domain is NAGVMQNPRHLVRRRGQEARLRCSPMKGHSHVYWYRQLPEEGLKFMVYLQKENIIDESGMPKERFSAEFPKEGPSILRIQQVVRGDSAAYFCASSPPTGNTEAFFGQGTRLTVV.

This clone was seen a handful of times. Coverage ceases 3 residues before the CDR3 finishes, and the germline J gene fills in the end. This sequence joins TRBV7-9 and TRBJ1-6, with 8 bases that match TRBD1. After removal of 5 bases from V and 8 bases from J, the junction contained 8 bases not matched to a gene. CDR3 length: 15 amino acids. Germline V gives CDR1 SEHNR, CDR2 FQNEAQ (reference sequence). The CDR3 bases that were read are TGTGCCAGCAGCCGCCTGGGGGACAGGCATTCACCC. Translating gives CASSRLGDRHSP. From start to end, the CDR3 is CASSRLGDRHSPLHF. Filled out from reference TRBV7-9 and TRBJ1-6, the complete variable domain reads DTGVSQNPRHKITKRGQNVTFRCDPISEHNRLYWYRQTLGQGPEFLTYFQNEAQLEKSRLLSDRFSAERPKGSFSTLEIQRTEQGDSAMYLCASSRLGDRHSPLHFGNGTRLTVT.

The sequenced part of the CDR3 DNA is TGTGCCAGCTCACCAGGGGGCGATTGGTCTGAA. Its translation is CASSPGGDWSE. The full CDR3 protein is CASSPGGDWSEAFF. The chain recombines TRBV18 with TRBJ1-1; a possible D gene is TRBD1 (6 bases). The CDR3 extends 3 residues past the end of the read, so its final part is completed from the germline J gene. Germline CDR1 and CDR2: KGHSH and LQKENI. CDR3 size: 14 residues. Between the trimmed V and J ends, which lost 2 bases and 6 bases, there was a span of 13 bases.

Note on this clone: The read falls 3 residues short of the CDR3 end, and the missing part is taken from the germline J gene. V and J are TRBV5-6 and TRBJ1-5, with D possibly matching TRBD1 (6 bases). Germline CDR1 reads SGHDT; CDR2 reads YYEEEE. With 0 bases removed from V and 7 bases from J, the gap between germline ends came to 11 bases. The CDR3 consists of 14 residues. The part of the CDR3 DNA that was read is TGTGCCAGCAGCTTGGCTGGGGGCGGGCAGCCC. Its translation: CASSLAGGGQP. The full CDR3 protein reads CASSLAGGGQPQHF.

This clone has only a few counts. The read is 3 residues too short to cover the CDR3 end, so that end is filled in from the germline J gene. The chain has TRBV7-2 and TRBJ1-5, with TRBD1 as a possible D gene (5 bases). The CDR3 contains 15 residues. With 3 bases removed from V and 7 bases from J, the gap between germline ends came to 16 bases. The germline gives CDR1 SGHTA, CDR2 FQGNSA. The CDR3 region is CASSLGGAGRQPQHF. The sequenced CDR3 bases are TGTGCCAGCAGCTTGGGAGGAGCAGGGAGGCAGCCC.

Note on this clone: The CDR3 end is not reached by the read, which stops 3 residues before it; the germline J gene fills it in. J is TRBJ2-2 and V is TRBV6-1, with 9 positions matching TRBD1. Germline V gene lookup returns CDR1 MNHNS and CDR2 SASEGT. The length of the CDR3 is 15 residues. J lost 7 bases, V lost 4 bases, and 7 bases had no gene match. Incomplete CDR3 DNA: TGTGCCAGCAGTGCCGGGACAGGGTTGGGCGGGGAG. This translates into CASSAGTGLGGE. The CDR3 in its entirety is CASSAGTGLGGELFF.

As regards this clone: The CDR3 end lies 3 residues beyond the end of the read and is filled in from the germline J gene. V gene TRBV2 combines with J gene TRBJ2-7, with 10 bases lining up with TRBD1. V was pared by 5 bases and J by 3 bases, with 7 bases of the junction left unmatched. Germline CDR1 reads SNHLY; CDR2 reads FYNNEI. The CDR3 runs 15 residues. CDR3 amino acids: CASSPGQGHFYEQYF. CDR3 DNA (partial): TGTGCCAGCAGTCCGGGACAGGGGCACTTCTACGAG.

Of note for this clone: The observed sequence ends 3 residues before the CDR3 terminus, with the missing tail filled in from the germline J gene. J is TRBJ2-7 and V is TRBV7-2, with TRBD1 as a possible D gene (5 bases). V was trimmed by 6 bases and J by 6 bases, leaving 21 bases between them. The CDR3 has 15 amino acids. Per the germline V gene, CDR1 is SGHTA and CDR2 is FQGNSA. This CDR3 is CASRRMGQGSAEQYF. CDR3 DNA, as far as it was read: TGTGCCAGCAGGAGGATGGGGCAGGGCAGCGCCGAG.

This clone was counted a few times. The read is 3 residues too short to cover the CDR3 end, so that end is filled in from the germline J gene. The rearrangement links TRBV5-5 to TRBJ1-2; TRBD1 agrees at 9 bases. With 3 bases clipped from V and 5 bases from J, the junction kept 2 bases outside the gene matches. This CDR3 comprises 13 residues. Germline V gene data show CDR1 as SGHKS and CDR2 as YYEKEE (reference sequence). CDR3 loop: CASSYGQGYGYTF. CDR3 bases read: TGTGCCAGCAGCTATGGACAGGGGTATGGC. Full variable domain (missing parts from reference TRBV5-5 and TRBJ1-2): DAGVTQSPTHLIKTRGQQVTLRCSPISGHKSVSWYQQVLGQGPQFIFQYYEKEERGRGNFPDRFSARQFPNYSSELNVNALLLGDSALYLCASSYGQGYGYTFGSGTRLTVV.

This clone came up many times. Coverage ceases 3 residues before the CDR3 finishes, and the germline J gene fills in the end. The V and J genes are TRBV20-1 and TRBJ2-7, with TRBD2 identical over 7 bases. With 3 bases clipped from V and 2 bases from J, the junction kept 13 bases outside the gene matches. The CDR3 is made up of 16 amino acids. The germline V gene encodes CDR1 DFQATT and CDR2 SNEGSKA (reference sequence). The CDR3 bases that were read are TGCAGTGCTAGTTTGCCAAGGAGCGGGAAGGCCTACGAG. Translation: CSASLPRSGKAYE. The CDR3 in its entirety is CSASLPRSGKAYEQYF.

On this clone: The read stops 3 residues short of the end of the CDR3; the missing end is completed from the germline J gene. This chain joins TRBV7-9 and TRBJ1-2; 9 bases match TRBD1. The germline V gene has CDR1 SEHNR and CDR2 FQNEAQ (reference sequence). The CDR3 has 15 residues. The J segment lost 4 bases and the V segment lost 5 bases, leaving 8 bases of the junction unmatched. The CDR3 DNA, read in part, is TGTGCCAGCAGCCCTCCGGGACAGGGAGGCTATGGC. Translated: CASSPPGQGGYG. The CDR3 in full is CASSPPGQGGYGYTF.

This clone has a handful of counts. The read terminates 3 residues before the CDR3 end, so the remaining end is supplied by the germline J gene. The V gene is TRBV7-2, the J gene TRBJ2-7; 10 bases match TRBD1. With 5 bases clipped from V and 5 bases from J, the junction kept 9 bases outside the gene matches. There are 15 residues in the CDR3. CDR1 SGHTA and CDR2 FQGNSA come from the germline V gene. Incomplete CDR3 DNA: TGTGCCAGCAGCGCACGGACAGGGGGATTCGACGAG. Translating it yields CASSARTGGFDE. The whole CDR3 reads CASSARTGGFDEQYF. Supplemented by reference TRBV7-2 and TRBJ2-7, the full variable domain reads GAGVSQSPSNKVTEKGKDVELRCDPISGHTALYWYRQSLGQGLEFLIYFQGNSAPDKSGLPSDRFSAERTGGSVSTLTIQRTQQEDSAVYLCASSARTGGFDEQYFGPGTRLTVT.

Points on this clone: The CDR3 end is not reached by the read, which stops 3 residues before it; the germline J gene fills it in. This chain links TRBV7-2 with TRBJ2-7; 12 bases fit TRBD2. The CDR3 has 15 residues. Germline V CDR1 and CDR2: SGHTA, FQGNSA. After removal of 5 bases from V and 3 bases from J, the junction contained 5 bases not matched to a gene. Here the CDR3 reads CASSRPGLAGYEQYF. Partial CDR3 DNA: TGTGCCAGCAGCCGACCGGGACTAGCGGGCTACGAG.

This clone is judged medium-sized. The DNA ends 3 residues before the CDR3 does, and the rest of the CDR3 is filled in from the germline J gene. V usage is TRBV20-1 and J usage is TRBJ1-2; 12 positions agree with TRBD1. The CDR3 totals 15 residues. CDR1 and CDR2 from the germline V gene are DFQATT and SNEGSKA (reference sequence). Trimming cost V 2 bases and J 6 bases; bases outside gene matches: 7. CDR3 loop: CSARPTGTGGHGYTF. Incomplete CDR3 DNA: TGCAGTGCTAGACCTACCGGGACAGGGGGCCATGGC.

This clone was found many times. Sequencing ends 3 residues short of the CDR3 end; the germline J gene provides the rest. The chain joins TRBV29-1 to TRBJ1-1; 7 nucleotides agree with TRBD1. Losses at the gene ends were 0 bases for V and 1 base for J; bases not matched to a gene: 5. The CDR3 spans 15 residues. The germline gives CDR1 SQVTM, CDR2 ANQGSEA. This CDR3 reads CSVEEGTEQNTEAFF. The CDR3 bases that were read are TGCAGCGTTGAAGAGGGGACAGAACAGAACACTGAA.

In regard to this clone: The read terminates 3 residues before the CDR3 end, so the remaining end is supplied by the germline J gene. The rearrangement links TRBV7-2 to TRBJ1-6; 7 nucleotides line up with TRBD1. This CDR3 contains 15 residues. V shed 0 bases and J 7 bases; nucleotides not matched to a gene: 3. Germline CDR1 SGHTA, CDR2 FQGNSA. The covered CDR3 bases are TGTGCCAGCAGCTTAGCAGGGGGCATAAATTCACCC. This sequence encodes CASSLAGGINSP. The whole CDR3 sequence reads CASSLAGGINSPLHF.

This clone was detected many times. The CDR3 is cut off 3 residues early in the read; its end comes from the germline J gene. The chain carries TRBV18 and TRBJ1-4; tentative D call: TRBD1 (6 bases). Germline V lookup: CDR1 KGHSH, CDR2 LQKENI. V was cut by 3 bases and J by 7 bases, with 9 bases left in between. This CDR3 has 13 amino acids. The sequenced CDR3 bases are TGTGCCAGCTCACCGAGGGGGGGTGAAAAA. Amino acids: CASSPRGGEK. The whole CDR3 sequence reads CASSPRGGEKLFF. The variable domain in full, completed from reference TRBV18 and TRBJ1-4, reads NAGVMQNPRHLVRRRGQEARLRCSPMKGHSHVYWYRQLPEEGLKFMVYLQKENIIDESGMPKERFSAEFPKEGPSILRIQQVVRGDSAAYFCASSPRGGEKLFFGSGTQLSVL.

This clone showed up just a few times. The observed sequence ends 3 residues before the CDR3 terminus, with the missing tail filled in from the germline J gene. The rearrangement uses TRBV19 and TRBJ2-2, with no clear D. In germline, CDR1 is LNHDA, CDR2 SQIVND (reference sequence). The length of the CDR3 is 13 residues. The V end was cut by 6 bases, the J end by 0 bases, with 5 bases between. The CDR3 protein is CASRRSNTGELFF. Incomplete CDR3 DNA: TGTGCCAGTAGGCGGTCGAACACCGGGGAG.

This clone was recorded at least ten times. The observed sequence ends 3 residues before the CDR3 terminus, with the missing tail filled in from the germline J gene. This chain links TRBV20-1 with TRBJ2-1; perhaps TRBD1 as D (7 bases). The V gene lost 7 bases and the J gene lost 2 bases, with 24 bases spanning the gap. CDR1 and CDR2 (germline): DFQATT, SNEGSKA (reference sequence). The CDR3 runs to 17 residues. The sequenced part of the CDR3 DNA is TGCAGTGTATTGGACAGGTTTTTGGGGGGTACCTACAATGAG. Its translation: CSVLDRFLGGTYNE. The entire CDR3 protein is CSVLDRFLGGTYNEQFF.

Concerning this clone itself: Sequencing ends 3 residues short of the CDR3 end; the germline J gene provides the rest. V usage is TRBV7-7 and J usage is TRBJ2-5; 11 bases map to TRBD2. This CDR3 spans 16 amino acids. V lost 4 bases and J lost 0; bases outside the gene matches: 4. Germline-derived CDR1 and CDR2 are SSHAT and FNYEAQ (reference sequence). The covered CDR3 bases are TGTGCCAGCAGCTCCCGACTAGCGGGATACCAAGAGACC. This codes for CASSSRLAGYQET. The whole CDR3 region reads CASSSRLAGYQETQYF.

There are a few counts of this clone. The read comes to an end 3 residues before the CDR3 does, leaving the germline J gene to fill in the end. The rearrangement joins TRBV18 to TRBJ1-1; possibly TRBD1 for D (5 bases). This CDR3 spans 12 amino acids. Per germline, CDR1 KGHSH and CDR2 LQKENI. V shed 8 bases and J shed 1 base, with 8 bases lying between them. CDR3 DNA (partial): TGTGCCAGCAGCACAGGGAACACTGAA. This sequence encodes CASSTGNTE. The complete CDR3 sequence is CASSTGNTEAFF.

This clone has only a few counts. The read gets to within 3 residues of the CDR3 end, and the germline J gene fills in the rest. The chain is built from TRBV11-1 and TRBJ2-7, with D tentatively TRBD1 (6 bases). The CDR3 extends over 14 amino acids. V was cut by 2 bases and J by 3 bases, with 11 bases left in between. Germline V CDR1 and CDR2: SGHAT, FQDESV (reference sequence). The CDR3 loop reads CASSLWGTLYEQYF. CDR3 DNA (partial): TGTGCCAGCAGCTTATGGGGGACACTCTACGAG.